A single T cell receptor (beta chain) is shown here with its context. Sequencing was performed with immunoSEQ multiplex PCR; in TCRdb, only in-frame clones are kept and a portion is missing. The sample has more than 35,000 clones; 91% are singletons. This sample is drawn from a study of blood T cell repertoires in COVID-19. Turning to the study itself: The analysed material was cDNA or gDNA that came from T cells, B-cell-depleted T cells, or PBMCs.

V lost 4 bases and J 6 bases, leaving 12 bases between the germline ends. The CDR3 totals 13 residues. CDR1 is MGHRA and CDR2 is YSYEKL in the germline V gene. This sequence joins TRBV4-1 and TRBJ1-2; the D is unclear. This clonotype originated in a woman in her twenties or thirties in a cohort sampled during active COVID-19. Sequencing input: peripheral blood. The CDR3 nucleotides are TGCGCCAGCAGCCCCCCCCGAACAAATGGCTACACCTTC. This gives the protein CASSPPRTNGYTF.